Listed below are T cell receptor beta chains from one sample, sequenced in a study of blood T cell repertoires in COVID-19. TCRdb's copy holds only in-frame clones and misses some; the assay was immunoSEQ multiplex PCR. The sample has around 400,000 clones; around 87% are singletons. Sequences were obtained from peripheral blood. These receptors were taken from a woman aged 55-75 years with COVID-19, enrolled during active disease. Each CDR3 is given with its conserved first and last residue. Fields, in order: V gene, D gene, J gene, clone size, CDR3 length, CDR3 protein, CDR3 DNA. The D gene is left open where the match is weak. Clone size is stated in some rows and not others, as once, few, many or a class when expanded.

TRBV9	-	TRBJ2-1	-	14	CASSVASSYNEQFF	TGTGCCAGCAGCGTAGCGTCTTCCTACAATGAGCAGTTCTTC
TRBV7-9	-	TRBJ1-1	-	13	CASSLTVNTEAFF	TGTGCCAGCAGCTTAACAGTGAACACTGAAGCTTTCTTT
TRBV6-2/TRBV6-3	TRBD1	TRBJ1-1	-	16	CASSDGTGAANTEAFF	TGTGCCAGCAGTGACGGGACAGGGGCGGCGAACACTGAAGCTTTCTTT
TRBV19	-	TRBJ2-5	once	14	CASSPTVAQETQYF	TGTGCCAGTAGCCCCACAGTTGCACAAGAGACCCAGTACTTC
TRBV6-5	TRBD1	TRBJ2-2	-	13	CASPTGGTGELFF	TGTGCCAGCCCGACAGGGGGGACCGGGGAGCTGTTTTTT
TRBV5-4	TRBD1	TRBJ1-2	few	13	CASSIQGASGYTF	TGTGCCAGCAGTATACAGGGGGCGTCGGGCTACACCTTC
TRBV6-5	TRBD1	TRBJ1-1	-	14	CASSKGDRAREAFF	TGTGCCAGCAGCAAAGGGGACAGGGCTAGGGAAGCTTTCTTT
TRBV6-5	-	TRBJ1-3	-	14	CASSLDSSGNTIYF	TGTGCCAGCAGTCTGGACAGCTCTGGAAACACCATATATTTT
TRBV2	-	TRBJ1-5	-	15	CASSASEGRNQPQHF	TGTGCCAGCAGTGCCTCGGAGGGGCGAAATCAGCCCCAGCATTTT
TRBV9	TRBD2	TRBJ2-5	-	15	CASSGSGGAGETQYF	TGTGCCAGCAGCGGTAGCGGGGGGGCCGGGGAGACCCAGTACTTC
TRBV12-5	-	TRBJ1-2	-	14	CASGWEQGIDGYTF	TGTGCTAGTGGTTGGGAACAGGGAATAGATGGCTACACCTTC